Listed below are T cell receptor beta chains from one sample, sequenced in a study of CD8+CD57+ T cells in acquired aplastic anemia. TCRdb called the reads again in MiXCR, with one record for every CDR3 protein. In the table there are around 430,000 distinct CDR3 sequences, about a third of which are singletons. The sample consisted of sorted CD4+, CD8+, or CD8+CD57+ T cells (not recorded which) from PBMCs. These receptors were collected from a human donor with aplastic anemia. Both conserved end residues are part of each CDR3. The D gene is left open where the match is weak.

>TRBV20-1|TRBD1|TRBJ2-7
CSATGTGLYEQYF
>TRBV2|.|TRBJ1-5
CASSENSNQPQHF
>TRBV10-3|.|TRBJ2-7
CAISEVTRSYEQYF
>TRBV7-2|TRBD1|TRBJ1-2
CASSPGTGVYGYTF
>TRBV10-3|TRBD1|TRBJ1-2
CAITDRESGYTF
>TRBV5-1|.|TRBJ1-1
CASSGDNSAEAFF
>TRBV24-1|TRBD2|TRBJ2-2
CATSVAGGNTGELFF
>TRBV20-1|TRBD2|TRBJ2-3
CSAPSGTSGSTDTQYF
>TRBV2|.|TRBJ1-2
CASSTASSGYTF
>TRBV7-2|.|TRBJ1-2
CASSLAQVYGYTF
>TRBV20-1|.|TRBJ2-5
CSARGTGGEETQYF
>TRBV30|.|TRBJ1-3
CAWNGVHGNTIYF
>TRBV5-1|.|TRBJ1-2
CASSIRGVAGYTF
>TRBV7-9|TRBD1|TRBJ1-1
CASSLFRRGEGTEAFF
>TRBV11-1|.|TRBJ1-4
CASSSRTGSGASTNEKLFF
>TRBV29-1|.|TRBJ2-7
CSVGVGYEQYF
>TRBV19|TRBD1|TRBJ1-3
CASDQGAANTIYF
>TRBV10-3|.|TRBJ1-2
CAISEKRDTQFKGYTF
>TRBV7-2|.|TRBJ2-5
CASSFGVTQETQYF
>TRBV25-1|.|TRBJ2-3
CASSDPGMRGTDTQYF
>TRBV7-3|.|TRBJ2-6
CASSFKSTWVSGANVLTF
>TRBV29-1|TRBD1|TRBJ2-7
CSVVGTGNEQYF
>TRBV20-1|TRBD2|TRBJ2-7
CSARGELAGDGEQYF
>TRBV7-2|.|TRBJ2-1
CASSLSLRNEQFF
>TRBV9|.|TRBJ2-7
CASWDIYEQYF
>TRBV2|TRBD1|TRBJ2-7
CASSTGQGGEQYF
>TRBV10-2|TRBD2|TRBJ2-7
CASSVGGRADEQYF
>TRBV6-4|.|TRBJ1-5
CASSGVQAVRRPQHF
>TRBV20-1|TRBD1|TRBJ1-5
CSARHRTGSNQPQHF
>TRBV29-1|TRBD2|TRBJ2-7
CSVRLAGGSEQYF
>TRBV10-3|.|TRBJ2-2
CAIMPANTGELFF
>TRBV2|TRBD1|TRBJ2-1
CASSVGQEYNEQFF
>TRBV29-1|TRBD1|TRBJ2-7
CSAVADREAYEQYF
>TRBV7-9|.|TRBJ1-5
CASSSQEQPQHF